This TCR beta chain is from a study of OX40 agonist ivuxolimab in advanced cancers. Only in-frame clones appear in the TCRdb table, and some are missing; sequencing was by immunoSEQ multiplex PCR. Seen here are about 48,000 clones, 89% observed once, and the top ten hold about an eighth. Germline V gene data show CDR1 as MNHEY and CDR2 as SVGAGI. Germline trimming cut 2 bases from V and 9 bases from J; bases unmatched to any gene: 8. The CDR3 sequence is 15 residues long. This sequence originates from an adult with an advanced solid tumor such as melanoma, head and neck, liver or kidney cancer. The chain has TRBV6-5 and TRBJ2-7; 12 bases map to TRBD1. This specimen was CD4+ or CD8+ T cells sorted from blood, taken in a trial of the OX40 agonist ivuxolimab. This chain's CDR3 is CASSYGTGGFILQYF. The DNA for the CDR3 is TGTGCCAGCAGTTACGGGACAGGGGGCTTTATTTTGCAGTACTTC.